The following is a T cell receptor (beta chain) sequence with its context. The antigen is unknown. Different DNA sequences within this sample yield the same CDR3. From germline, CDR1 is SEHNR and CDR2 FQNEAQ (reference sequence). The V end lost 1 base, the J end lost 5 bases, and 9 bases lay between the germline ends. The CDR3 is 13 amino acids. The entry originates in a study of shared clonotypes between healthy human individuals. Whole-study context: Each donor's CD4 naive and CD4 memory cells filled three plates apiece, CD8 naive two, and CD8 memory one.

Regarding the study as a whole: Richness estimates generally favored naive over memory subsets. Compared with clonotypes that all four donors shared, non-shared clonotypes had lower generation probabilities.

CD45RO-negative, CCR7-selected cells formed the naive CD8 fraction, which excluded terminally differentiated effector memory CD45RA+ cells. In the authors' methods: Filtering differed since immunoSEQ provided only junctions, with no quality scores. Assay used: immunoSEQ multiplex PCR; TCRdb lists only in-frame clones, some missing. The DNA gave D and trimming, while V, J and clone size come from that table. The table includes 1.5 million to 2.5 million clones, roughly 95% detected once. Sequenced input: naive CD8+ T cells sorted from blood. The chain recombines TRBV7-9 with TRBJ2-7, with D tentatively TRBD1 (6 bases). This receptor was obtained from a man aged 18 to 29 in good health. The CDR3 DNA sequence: TGTGCCAGCAGCTTAGTCCCAGGGGACGAGCAGTACTTC. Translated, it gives CASSLVPGDEQYF.